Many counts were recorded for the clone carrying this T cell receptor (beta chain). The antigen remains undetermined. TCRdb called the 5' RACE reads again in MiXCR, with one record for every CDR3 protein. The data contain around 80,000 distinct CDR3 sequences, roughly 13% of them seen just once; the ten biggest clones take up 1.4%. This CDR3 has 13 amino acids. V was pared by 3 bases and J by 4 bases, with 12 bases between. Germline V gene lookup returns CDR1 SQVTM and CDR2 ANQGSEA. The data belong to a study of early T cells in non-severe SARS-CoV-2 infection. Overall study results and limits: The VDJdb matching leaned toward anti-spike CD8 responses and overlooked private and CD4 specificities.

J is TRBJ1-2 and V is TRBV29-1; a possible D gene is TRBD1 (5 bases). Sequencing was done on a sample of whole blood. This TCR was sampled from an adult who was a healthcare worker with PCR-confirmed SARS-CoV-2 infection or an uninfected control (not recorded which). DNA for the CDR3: TGCAGCGTTGAGTTGTCGGGGGGCTATGGCTACACCTTC. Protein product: CSVELSGGYGYTF.